Shown below are 3 T cell receptor beta chains from a single sample sequenced in a study of HIV-infected children after antiretroviral therapy interruption. Treatment given: PENTA 11 planned treatment interruption arm or continuous ART arm. Unique molecular identifiers were included in an RNA-based 3' RACE TCR library. Using its own MiXCR run on the 3' RACE reads, TCRdb lists one record per CDR3 protein. The profile covers approximately 95,000 distinct CDR3 sequences, with roughly 6.4% appearing a single time and 0.85% to 1.3% taken by the ten largest. The source was CD45RA+ CD4+ T cells from PBMCs, pooled from several time points, collected from a donor given antiretroviral therapy, either interrupted or continuous. Subset given: naive CD4+ CD45RA+ CD45RO- T cells. These receptors all come from a pool of human donors with HIV.

This clonotype was detected ten times or more. The chain couples TRBV7-2 to TRBJ1-2; D is unclear. The V end was cut by 7 bases, the J end by 8 bases, with 17 bases between. The CDR3 is 13 amino acids. CDR1 and CDR2 (germline): SGHTA, FQGNSA. This CDR3 is CASTLKAGSGYTF. The DNA of the CDR3 is TGTGCCAGCACCCTTAAAGCGGGATCCGGCTACACCTTC.

In this sample, this clonotype turned up many times. J is TRBJ2-5 and V is TRBV6-6; D is undetermined. The CDR3 covers 14 residues. The V end was cut by 5 bases, the J end by 5 bases, with 15 bases between. Germline V gives CDR1 MNHNY, CDR2 SVGAGI (reference sequence). The CDR3 loop is CASSGRLSTETQYF. CDR3 nucleotide sequence: TGTGCCAGCAGTGGAAGGCTATCGACGGAGACCCAGTACTTC.

The CDR3 sequence is CSTERGEARDTQYF. The CDR3 DNA sequence: TGCAGTACCGAGCGGGGGGAGGCGAGAGATACGCAGTATTTT. This sequence joins TRBV20-1 and TRBJ2-3, with TRBD2 matching over 9 bases. V lost 8 bases and J lost 5; bases outside the gene matches: 11. This CDR3 spans 14 amino acids. Germline V gene sequence: CDR1 DFQATT, CDR2 SNEGSKA (reference sequence).